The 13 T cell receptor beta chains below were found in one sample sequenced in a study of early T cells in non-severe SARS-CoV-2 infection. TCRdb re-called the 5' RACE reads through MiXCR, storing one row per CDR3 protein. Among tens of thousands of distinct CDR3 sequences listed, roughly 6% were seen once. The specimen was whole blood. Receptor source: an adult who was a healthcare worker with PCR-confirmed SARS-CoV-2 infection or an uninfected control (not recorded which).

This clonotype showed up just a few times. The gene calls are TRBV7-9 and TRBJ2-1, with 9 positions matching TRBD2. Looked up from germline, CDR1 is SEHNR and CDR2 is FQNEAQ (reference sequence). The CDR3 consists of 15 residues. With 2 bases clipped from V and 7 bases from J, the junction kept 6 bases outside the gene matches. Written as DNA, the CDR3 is TGTGCCAGCAGCTTATTCGCGGGAGGGGTAAATGAGCAGTTCTTC. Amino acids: CASSLFAGGVNEQFF.

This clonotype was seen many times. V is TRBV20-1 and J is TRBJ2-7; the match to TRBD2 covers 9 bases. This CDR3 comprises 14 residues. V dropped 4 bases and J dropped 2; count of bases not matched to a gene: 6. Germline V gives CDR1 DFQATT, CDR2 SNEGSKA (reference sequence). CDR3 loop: CSATLAGIAYEQYF. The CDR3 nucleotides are TGCAGTGCTACTCTAGCGGGAATCGCCTACGAGCAGTACTTC.

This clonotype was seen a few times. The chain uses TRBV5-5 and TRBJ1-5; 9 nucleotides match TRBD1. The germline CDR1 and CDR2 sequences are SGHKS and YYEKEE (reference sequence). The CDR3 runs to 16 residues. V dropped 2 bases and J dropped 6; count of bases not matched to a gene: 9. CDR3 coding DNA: TGTGCCAGCAGCTTTGGGGACAGGGCGGGAGGTCAGCCCCAGCATTTT. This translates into CASSFGDRAGGQPQHF.

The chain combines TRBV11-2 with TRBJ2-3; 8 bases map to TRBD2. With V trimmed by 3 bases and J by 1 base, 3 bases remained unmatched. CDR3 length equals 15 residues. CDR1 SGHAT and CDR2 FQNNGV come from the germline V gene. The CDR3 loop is CASSLGLGGTDTQYF. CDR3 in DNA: TGTGCCAGCAGCTTGGGACTAGGGGGCACAGATACGCAGTATTTT.

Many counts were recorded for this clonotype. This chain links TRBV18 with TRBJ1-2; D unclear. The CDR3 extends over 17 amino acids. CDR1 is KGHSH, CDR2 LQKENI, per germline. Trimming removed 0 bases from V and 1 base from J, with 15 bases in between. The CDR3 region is CASSPPNSPTLNYGYTF. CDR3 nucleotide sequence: TGTGCCAGCTCACCACCGAATAGTCCGACCCTTAACTATGGCTACACCTTC.

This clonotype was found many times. CDR3 nucleotides: TGTGCCAGCAGTTTAGCAAATCAGCCCCAGCATTTT. Translated: CASSLANQPQHF. The rearrangement links TRBV12-3 or TRBV12-4 to TRBJ1-5; no clear D gene. V was shortened by 0 bases and J by 4 bases, with 1 base between the two germline ends. The CDR3 extends over 12 amino acids.

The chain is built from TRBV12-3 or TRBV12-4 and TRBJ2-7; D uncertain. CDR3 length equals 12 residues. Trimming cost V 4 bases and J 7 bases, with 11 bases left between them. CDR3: CASSSTEWEQYF. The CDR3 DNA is TGTGCCAGCAGTTCGACGGAATGGGAGCAGTACTTC.

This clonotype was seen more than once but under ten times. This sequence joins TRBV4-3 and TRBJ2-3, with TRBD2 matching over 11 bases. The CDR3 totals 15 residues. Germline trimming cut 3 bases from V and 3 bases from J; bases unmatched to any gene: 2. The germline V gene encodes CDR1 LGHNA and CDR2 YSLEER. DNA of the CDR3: TGCGCCAGCAGCCAGCGACTAGCGGGAACAGATACGCAGTATTTT. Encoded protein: CASSQRLAGTDTQYF.

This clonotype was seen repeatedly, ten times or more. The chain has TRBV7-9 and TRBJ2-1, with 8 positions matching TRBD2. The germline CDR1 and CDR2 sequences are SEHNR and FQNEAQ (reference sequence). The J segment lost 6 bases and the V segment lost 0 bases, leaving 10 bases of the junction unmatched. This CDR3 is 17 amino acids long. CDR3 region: CASSLAPASGFPNEQFF. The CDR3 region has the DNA TGTGCCAGCAGCTTAGCGCCGGCTAGCGGGTTCCCCAATGAGCAGTTCTTC.

This CDR3 reads CASSLPDKKLFF. Here the CDR3 DNA reads TGTGCCAGCAGTTTACCCGATAAAAAACTGTTTTTT. The chain employs TRBV12-3 or TRBV12-4 and TRBJ1-4, with D unclear. The CDR3 is made up of 12 amino acids. V lost 2 bases, J lost 9 bases, and 7 bases lay in between.

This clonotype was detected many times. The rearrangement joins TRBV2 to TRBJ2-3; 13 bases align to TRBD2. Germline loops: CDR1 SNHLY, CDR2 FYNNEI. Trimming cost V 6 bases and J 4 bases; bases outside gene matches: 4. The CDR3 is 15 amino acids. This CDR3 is CASRRTSGRPDTQYF. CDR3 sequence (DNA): TGTGCCAGCAGAAGGACTAGCGGGAGACCAGATACGCAGTATTTT.

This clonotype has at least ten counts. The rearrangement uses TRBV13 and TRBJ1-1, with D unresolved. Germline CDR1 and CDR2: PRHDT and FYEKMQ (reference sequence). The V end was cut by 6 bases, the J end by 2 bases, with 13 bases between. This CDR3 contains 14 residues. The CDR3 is CASRPFQANTEAFF. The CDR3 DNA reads TGTGCCAGCAGACCTTTCCAGGCAAACACTGAAGCTTTCTTT.

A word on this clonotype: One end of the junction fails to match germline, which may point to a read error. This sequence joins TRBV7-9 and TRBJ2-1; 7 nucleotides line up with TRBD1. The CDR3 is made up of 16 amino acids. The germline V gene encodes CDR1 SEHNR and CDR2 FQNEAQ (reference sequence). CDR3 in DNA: TGTGCCAGCAGCTCGGACAGGATATTTTCCTACAATGGGCAGTTCTTC. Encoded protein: CASSSDRIFSYNGQFF.